This T cell receptor (beta chain) was captured in a study of blood T cell repertoires in COVID-19. Study in general: The origin of the acute and convalescent COVID-19 samples was the United States, Italy and Spain. Nucleic acid was either cDNA or gDNA, and it came from T cells, B-cell-depleted T cells, or PBMCs.

V shed 10 bases and J 3 bases; nucleotides not matched to a gene: 12. Germline loops: CDR1 MNHEY, CDR2 SMNVEV (reference sequence). CDR3 length equals 14 residues. In the original workflow: The authors estimated nucleated cell counts from reference gene primer amplification. Profiling relied on immunoSEQ multiplex PCR, and the TCRdb table lists in-frame clones only, not all of them. Clone size and the V and J calls come from that table; the DNA yielded D and trimming. The sample includes fewer than 200,000 clones, roughly 90% of them seen just once. The source is a woman aged 60-75 years who had recovered from COVID-19. The chain has TRBV27 and TRBJ2-7; 7 bases are a match to TRBD1. The specimen was peripheral blood. CDR3 in DNA: TGTGCCACCGCCTCGGACAGGACTTACTACGAGCAGTACTTC. Amino acid sequence: CATASDRTYYEQYF.